A single sample gave rise to the 17 T cell receptor beta chains below, sequenced in a study of T cell responses to AZD1222 COVID-19 vaccine. Assay used: immunoSEQ multiplex PCR; TCRdb lists only in-frame clones, some missing. The repertoire holds 70,000 to 95,000 clones, about 90% seen once, with approximately 3% in the top ten. The input for sequencing was peripheral blood, taken on day 0 of MenACWY control vaccination. The receptors were gathered from an adult in good health.

The rearrangement uses TRBV3-1 (or the pseudogene TRBV3-2) and TRBJ1-1, with a tentative D call TRBD1 (6 bases). CDR3 length: 14 amino acids. Trimming took off 3 bases at V and 1 base at J, with 9 bases between the two ends. Germline CDR1 and CDR2: LGHDT and YNNKEL (reference sequence). The CDR3 nucleotides read TGTGCCAGCAGCCAGTCACAGGGGAACACTGAAGCTTTCTTT. It is translated as CASSQSQGNTEAFF.

The chain links TRBV28 to TRBJ1-2; D not certain. Trimming left V 3 bases short and J 5 bases short, with 7 bases between. The CDR3 is 12 amino acids. CDR1 and CDR2 (germline): MDHEN, SYDVKM. The CDR3 DNA reads TGTGCCAGCAGTTTTCGGCAGTATGGCTACACCTTC. Its protein product is CASSFRQYGYTF.

The chain combines TRBV5-1 with TRBJ1-4, with TRBD1 matching 7 bases. There are 13 residues in the CDR3. Trimming cost V 3 bases and J 7 bases; bases outside gene matches: 3. From germline, CDR1 is SGHRS and CDR2 YFSETQ. The CDR3 bases are TGCGCCAGCAGCTGGGGGACAGCTGAAAAACTGTTTTTT. Translating it yields CASSWGTAEKLFF.

The gene calls are TRBV3-1 (or the pseudogene TRBV3-2) and TRBJ1-1; no definite D call. CDR1 is LGHDT, CDR2 YNNKEL, per germline (reference sequence). V was clipped by 0 bases and J by 0 bases, with 8 bases between them. There are 15 residues in the CDR3. The chain's CDR3 is CASSQDWRVNTEAFF. Here the CDR3 DNA reads TGTGCCAGCAGCCAAGATTGGAGAGTGAACACTGAAGCTTTCTTT.

This sequence joins TRBV11-3 and TRBJ1-2; a possible D gene is TRBD1 (5 bases). This CDR3 has 15 amino acids. CDR1 is SGHNT, CDR2 YENEEA, per germline. Trimming removed 5 bases from V and 1 base from J, with 14 bases in between. CDR3 loop: CASSVPGPINYGYTF. DNA of the CDR3: TGTGCCAGCAGCGTACCGGGACCGATTAACTATGGCTACACCTTC.

The chain recombines TRBV6-5 with TRBJ2-7; TRBD1 agrees at 11 bases. This CDR3 spans 14 amino acids. V was clipped by 4 bases and J by 6 bases; unmatched bases: 5. Germline-derived CDR1 and CDR2 are MNHEY and SVGAGI. In DNA, the CDR3 is TGTGCCAGCAGTTTTTACGGACAGGGGGCCGAGCAGTACTTC. It codes for CASSFYGQGAEQYF.

The rearrangement links TRBV19 to TRBJ1-2; 10 bases fit TRBD1. The CDR3 has 12 amino acids. The V gene's germline CDR1 is LNHDA and CDR2 SQIVND (reference sequence). With V trimmed by 8 bases and J by 8 bases, 5 bases remained unmatched. The CDR3 DNA reads as TGTGCCAGTGGGGACAGGGGTCGAGGCTACACCTTC. Its translation is CASGDRGRGYTF.

The CDR3 is CASSLISQGNSPLHF. The CDR3 region has the DNA TGTGCCAGCAGCTTGATCTCACAGGGGAATTCACCCCTCCACTTT. The chain joins TRBV5-4 to TRBJ1-6; 7 bases line up with TRBD1. This CDR3 has 15 residues. Losses at the gene ends were 1 base for V and 7 bases for J; bases not matched to a gene: 5. Germline CDR1 is SGHNT and CDR2 is YYREEE (reference sequence).

This rearrangement joins TRBV6-2 or TRBV6-3 to TRBJ2-7; D is unresolved. CDR1 is MNHEY, CDR2 SVGEGT, per germline. V dropped 2 bases and J dropped 0 bases, with 5 bases sitting between them. The CDR3 length is 13 residues. CDR3 sequence (DNA): TGTGCCAGCAGTTACATCGACTCCTACGAGCAGTACTTC. Translating it yields CASSYIDSYEQYF.

The gene calls are TRBV19 and TRBJ2-4; D remains ambiguous. In germline, CDR1 is LNHDA, CDR2 SQIVND (reference sequence). V was trimmed by 6 bases and J by 0 bases, leaving 9 bases between them. The CDR3 consists of 14 residues. The CDR3 DNA reads TGTGCCAGTAGGGATGGTTTAGCCAAAAACATTCAGTACTTC. Protein: CASRDGLAKNIQYF.

This chain uses TRBV6-2 or TRBV6-3 with TRBJ1-1, with D perhaps matching TRBD1 (5 bases). Germline CDR1 is MNHEY and CDR2 is SVGEGT. The V end was cut by 3 bases, the J end by 4 bases, with 18 bases between. This CDR3 has 16 amino acids. CDR3 amino acids: CASSYMSPGRVTEAFF. The CDR3 DNA is TGTGCCAGCAGTTATATGTCCCCAGGGCGCGTCACTGAAGCTTTCTTT.

This clone has only a few counts. This sequence joins TRBV27 and TRBJ2-7; 11 bases are a match to TRBD1. Germline V CDR1 and CDR2: MNHEY, SMNVEV (reference sequence). The ends lost 5 bases at V and 7 bases at J; junction bases unmatched: 4. The CDR3 runs 13 residues. The CDR3: CASSGQGAREQYF. CDR3 DNA: TGTGCCAGCAGTGGACAGGGGGCGAGGGAGCAGTACTTC.

V is TRBV7-8 and J is TRBJ2-7; 8 positions agree with TRBD1. V lost 5 bases and J lost 0; bases outside the gene matches: 6. Germline CDR1 is SGHVS and CDR2 is FQNEAQ. This CDR3 is 15 amino acids long. DNA for the CDR3: TGTGCCAGCAGCGCCCGACAGGGGCCCTCCTACGAGCAGTACTTC. It encodes CASSARQGPSYEQYF. Together with reference TRBV7-8 and TRBJ2-7, the CDR3 gives the full variable domain: GAGVSQSPRYKVAKRGQDVALRCDPISGHVSLFWYQQALGQGPEFLTYFQNEAQLDKSGLPSDRFFAERPEGSVSTLKIQRTQQEDSAVYLCASSARQGPSYEQYFGPGTRLTVT.

The chain uses TRBV7-2 and TRBJ1-5; 9 bases line up with TRBD1. The germline V gene encodes CDR1 SGHTA and CDR2 FQGNSA. J was trimmed by 5 bases and V by 5 bases; bases with no gene match: 4. The CDR3 length is 14 residues. CDR3 nucleotides: TGTGCCAGCAGCGAACGGACAGGGGATCAGCCCCAGCATTTT. This codes for CASSERTGDQPQHF.

This clone was seen once. The chain links TRBV5-1 to TRBJ1-6, with D possibly being TRBD1 (5 bases). The CDR3 sequence is 14 residues long. CDR1 SGHRS and CDR2 YFSETQ come from the germline V gene. Deletions cut 4 bases from V and 5 bases from J, with 10 bases between. This CDR3 reads CASSPGNDNSPLHF. CDR3 in DNA: TGCGCCAGCAGCCCAGGGAACGATAATTCACCCCTCCACTTT.

This chain links TRBV4-3 with TRBJ2-3; 9 nucleotides match TRBD1. Per the germline V gene, CDR1 is LGHNA and CDR2 is YSLEER. V shed 0 bases, J shed 1 base, and the junction held 2 bases outside the gene matches. CDR3 length equals 16 residues. CDR3 region: CASSQERTGGTDTQYF. The CDR3 DNA sequence: TGCGCCAGCAGCCAAGAAAGGACAGGGGGCACAGATACGCAGTATTTT.

V gene TRBV6-5 combines with J gene TRBJ1-2; D possibly corresponds to TRBD1 (6 bases). CDR1 and CDR2 from the germline V gene are MNHEY and SVGAGI. The CDR3 is made up of 12 amino acids. V lost 5 bases and J lost 8, with 12 bases in between. As DNA, the CDR3 is TGTGCCAGCAGTAGACCAGGGGACGGCTACACCTTC. Translation gives CASSRPGDGYTF.